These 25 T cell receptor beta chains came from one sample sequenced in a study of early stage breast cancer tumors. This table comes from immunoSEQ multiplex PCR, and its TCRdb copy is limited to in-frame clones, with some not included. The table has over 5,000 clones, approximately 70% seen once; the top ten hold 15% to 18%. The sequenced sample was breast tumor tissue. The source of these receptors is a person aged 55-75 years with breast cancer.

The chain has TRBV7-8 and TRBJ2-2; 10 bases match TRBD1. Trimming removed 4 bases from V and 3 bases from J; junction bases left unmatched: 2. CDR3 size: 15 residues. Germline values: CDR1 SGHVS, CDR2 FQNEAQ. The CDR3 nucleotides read TGTGCCAGCAGCTCGGACAGGGGGGACACCGGGGAGCTGTTTTTT. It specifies CASSSDRGDTGELFF.

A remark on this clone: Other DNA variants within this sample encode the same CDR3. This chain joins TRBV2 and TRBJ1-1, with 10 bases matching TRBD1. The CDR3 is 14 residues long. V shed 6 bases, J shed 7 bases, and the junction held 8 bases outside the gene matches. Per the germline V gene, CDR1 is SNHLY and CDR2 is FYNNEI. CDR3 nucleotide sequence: TGTGCCAGCAGCCTCGACAGGGGGCTTGATGAAGCTTTCTTT. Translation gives CASSLDRGLDEAFF. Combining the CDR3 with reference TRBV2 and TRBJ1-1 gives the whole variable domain EPEVTQTPSHQVTQMGQEVILRCVPISNHLYFYWYRQILGQKVEFLVSFYNNEISEKSEIFDDQFSVERPDGSNFTLKIRSTKLEDSAMYFCASSLDRGLDEAFFGQGTRLTVV.

CDR3 nucleotides: TGTGCCAGTACTCCGACTAGCGGGAGAGGCGACACCGGGGAGCTGTTTTTT. Translating gives CASTPTSGRGDTGELFF. This sequence joins TRBV19 and TRBJ2-2; 12 nucleotides agree with TRBD2. With 7 bases clipped from V and 3 bases from J, the junction kept 9 bases outside the gene matches. CDR1 and CDR2 (germline): LNHDA, SQIVND (reference sequence). This CDR3 has 17 residues.

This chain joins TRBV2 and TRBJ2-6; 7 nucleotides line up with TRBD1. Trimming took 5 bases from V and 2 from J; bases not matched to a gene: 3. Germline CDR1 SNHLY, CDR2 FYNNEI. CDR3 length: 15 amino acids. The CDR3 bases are TGTGCCAGCAGTCAAACAGGGGCTGGGGCCAACGTCCTGACTTTC. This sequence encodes CASSQTGAGANVLTF.

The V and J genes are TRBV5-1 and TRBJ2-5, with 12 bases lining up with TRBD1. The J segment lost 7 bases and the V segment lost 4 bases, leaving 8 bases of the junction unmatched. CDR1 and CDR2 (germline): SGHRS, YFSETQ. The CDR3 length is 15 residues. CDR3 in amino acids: CASSTGTGGGGTQYF. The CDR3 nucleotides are TGCGCCAGCAGCACCGGGACAGGGGGCGGAGGGACCCAGTACTTC.

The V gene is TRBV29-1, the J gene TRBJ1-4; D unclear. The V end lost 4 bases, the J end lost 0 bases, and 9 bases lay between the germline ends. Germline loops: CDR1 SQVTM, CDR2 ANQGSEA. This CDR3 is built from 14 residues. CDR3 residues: CSVAKTATNEKLFF. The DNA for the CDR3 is TGCAGCGTTGCAAAAACAGCAACTAATGAAAAACTGTTTTTT.

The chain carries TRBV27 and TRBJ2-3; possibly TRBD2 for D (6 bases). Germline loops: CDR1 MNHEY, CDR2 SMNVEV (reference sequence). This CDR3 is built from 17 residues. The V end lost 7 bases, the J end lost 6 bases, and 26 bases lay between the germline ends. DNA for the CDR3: TGTGCCAGCAAGCTTGGGTACGCGGGCGGGGTGGCGGATACGCAGTATTTT. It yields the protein CASKLGYAGGVADTQYF.

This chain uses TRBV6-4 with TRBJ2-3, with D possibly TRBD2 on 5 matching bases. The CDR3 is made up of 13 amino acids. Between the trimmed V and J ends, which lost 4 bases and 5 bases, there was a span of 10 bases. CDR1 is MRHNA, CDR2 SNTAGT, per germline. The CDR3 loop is CASSVGRGDTQYF. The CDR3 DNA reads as TGTGCCAGCAGTGTTGGACGGGGAGATACGCAGTATTTT.

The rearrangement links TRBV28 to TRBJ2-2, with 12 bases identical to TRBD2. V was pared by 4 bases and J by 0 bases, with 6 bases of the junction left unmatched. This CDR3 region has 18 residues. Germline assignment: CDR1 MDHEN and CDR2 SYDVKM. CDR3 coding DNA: TGTGCCAGCAGTTCCGACCGGACTAGCGGGGCGAACACCGGGGAGCTGTTTTTT. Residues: CASSSDRTSGANTGELFF.

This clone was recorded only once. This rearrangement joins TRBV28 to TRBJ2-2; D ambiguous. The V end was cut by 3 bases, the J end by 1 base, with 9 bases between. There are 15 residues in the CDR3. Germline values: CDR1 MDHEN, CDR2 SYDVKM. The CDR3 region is CASSFLPGNTGELFF. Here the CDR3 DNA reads TGTGCCAGCAGTTTTCTCCCAGGGAACACCGGGGAGCTGTTTTTT.

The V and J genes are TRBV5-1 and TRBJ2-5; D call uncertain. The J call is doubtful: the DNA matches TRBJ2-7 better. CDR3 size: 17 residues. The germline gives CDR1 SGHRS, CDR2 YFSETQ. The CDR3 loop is CASSEERFAFLTYEQYF. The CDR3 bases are TGCGCCAGCAGCGAAGAGAGGTTTGCCTTCCTGACCTACGAGCAGTACTTC.

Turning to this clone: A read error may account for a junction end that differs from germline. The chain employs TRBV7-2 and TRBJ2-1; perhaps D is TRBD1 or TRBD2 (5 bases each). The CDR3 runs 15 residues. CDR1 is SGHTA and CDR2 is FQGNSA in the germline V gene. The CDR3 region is CASSLTGTSFNEQFF. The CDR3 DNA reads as TGTGCCAGCAGCTTGACCGGGACCTCCTTCAATGAGCAGTTCTTC. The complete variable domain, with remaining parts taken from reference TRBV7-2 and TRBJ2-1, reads GAGVSQSPSNKVTEKGKDVELRCDPISGHTALYWYRQSLGQGLEFLIYFQGNSAPDKSGLPSDRFSAERTGGSVSTLTIQRTQQEDSAVYLCASSLTGTSFNEQFFGPGTRLTVL.

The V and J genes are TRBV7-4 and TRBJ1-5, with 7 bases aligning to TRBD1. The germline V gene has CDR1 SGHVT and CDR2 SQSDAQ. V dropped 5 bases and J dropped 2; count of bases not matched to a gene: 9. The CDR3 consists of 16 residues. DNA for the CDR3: TGTGCCAGCAGCCAGGAGGATGGGACAGGCAATCAGCCCCAGCATTTT. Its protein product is CASSQEDGTGNQPQHF.

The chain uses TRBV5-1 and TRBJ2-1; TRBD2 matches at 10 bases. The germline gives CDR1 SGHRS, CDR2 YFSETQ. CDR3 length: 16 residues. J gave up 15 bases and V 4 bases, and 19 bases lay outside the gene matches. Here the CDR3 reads CASSAGILAGTRGRFF. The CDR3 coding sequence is TGCGCCAGCAGCGCTGGGATACTAGCGGGGACAAGGGGCAGGTTCTTC. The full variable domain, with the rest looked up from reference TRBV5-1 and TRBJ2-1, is KAGVTQTPRYLIKTRGQQVTLSCSPISGHRSVSWYQQTPGQGLQFLFEYFSETQRNKGNFPGRFSGRQFSNSRSEMNVSTLELGDSALYLCASSAGILAGTRGRFFGPGTRLTVL.

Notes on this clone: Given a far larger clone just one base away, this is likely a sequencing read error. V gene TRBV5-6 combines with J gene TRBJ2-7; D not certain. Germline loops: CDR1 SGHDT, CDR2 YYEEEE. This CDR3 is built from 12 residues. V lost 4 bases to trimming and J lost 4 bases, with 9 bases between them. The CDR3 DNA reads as TGTGCCAGCAGCACTCACCCTTACGAGCAGTACTTC. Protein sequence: CASSTHPYEQYF.

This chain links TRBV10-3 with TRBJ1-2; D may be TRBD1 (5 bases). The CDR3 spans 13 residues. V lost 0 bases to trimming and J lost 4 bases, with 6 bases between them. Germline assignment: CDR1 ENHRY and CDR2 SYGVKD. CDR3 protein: CAISESRGYGYTF. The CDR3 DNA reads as TGTGCCATCAGTGAGTCGAGGGGCTATGGCTACACCTTC.

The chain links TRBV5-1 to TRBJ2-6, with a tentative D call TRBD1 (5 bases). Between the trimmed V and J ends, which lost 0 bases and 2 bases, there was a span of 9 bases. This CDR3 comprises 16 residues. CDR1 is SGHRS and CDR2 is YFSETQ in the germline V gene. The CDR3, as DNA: TGCGCCAGCAGCTTGGGGCAGGGTCCTGGGGCCAACGTCCTGACTTTC. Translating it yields CASSLGQGPGANVLTF.

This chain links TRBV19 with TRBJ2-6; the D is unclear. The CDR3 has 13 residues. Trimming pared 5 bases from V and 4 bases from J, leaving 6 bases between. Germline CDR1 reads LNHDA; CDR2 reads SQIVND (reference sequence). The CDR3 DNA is TGTGCCAGTAGTGTTAACGGGGCCAACGTCCTGACTTTC. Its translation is CASSVNGANVLTF.

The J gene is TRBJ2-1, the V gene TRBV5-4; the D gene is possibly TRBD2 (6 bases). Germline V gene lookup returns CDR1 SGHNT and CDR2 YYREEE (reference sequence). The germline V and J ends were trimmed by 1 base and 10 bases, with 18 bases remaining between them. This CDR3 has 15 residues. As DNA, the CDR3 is TGTGCCAGCAGCTTGAACAACTTTCCGGAGGGGGAGCAGTTCTTC. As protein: CASSLNNFPEGEQFF.

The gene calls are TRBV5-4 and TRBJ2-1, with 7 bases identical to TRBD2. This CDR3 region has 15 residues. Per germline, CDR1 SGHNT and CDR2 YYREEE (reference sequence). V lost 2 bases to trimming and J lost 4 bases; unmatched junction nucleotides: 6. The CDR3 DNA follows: TGTGCCAGCAGCTTCCCTAGCGGACCATACAATGAGCAGTTCTTC. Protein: CASSFPSGPYNEQFF.

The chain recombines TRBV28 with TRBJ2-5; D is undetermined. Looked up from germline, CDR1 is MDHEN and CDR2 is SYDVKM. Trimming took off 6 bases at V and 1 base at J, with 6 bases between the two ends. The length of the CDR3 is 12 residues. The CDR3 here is CASSPGQETQYF. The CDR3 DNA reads TGTGCCAGCAGCCCCGGCCAAGAGACCCAGTACTTC.

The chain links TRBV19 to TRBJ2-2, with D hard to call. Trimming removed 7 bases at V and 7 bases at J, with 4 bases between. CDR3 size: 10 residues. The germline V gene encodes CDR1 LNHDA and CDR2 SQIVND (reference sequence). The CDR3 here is CASMGGELFF. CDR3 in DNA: TGTGCCAGTATGGGCGGGGAGCTGTTTTTT.

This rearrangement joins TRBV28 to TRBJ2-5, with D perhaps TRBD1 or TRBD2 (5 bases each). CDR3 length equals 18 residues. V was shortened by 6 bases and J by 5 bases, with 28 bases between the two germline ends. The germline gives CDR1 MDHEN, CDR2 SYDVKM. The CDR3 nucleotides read TGTGCCAGCAGCACCACGAAGGTCGGGCTGGGGGTTGGCGAGACCCAGTACTTC. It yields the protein CASSTTKVGLGVGETQYF.

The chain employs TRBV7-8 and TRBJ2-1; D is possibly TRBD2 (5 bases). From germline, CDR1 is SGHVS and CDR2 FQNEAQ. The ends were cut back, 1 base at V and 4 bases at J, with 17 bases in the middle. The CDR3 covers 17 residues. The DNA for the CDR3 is TGTGCCAGCAGCTTAGGAGTCGGGATGTCGGGTTACAATGAGCAGTTCTTC. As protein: CASSLGVGMSGYNEQFF.

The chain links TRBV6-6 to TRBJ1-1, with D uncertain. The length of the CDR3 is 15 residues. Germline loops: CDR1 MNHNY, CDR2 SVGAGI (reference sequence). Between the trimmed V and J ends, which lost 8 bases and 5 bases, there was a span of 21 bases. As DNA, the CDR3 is TGTGCCAGCCAATACCGACCCCTCATGGGAACTGAAGCTTTCTTT. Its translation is CASQYRPLMGTEAFF.